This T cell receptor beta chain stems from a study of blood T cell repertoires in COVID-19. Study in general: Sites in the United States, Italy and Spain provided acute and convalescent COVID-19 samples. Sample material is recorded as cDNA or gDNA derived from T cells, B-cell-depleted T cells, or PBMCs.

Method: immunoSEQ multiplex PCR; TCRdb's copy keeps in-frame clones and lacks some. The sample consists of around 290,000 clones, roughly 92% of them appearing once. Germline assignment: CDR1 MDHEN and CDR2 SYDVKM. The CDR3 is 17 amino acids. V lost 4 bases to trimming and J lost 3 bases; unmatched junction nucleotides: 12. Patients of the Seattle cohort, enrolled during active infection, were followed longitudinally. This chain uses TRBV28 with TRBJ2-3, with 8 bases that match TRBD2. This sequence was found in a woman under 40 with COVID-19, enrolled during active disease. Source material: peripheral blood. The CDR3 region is CASSSPRSSGKTDTQYF. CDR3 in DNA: TGTGCCAGCAGTTCCCCTAGAAGTAGCGGGAAAACAGATACGCAGTATTTT.